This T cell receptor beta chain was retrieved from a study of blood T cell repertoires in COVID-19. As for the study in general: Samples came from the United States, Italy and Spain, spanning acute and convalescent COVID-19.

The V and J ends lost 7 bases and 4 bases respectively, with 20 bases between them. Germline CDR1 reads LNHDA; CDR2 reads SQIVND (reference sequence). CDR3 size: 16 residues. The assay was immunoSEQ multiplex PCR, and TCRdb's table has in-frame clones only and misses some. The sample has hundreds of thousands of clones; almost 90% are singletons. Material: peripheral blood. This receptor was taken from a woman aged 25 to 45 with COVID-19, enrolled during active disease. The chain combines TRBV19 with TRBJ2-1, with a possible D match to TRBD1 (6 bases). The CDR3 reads CASTSDPDRAYNEQFF. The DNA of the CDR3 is TGTGCCAGTACCAGCGATCCGGACAGAGCGTACAATGAGCAGTTCTTC.